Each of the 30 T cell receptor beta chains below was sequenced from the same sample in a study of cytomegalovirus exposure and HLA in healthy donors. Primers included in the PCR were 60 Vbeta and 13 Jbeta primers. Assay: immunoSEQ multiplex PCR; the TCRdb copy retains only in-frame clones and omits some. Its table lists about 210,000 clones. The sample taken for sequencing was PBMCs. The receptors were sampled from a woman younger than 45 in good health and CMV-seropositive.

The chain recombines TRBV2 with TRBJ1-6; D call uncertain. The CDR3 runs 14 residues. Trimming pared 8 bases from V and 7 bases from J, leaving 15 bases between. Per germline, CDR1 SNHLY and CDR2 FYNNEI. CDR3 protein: CASGGFGRNSPLHF. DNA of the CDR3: TGTGCCAGCGGAGGTTTCGGGAGAAATTCACCCCTCCACTTT.

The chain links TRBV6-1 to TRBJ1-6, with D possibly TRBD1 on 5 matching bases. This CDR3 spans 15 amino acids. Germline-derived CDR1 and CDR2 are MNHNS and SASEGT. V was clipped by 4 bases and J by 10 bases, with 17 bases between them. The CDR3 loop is CASSVPPDHRSPLHF. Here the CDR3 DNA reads TGTGCCAGCAGTGTACCCCCCGACCACAGGTCACCCCTCCACTTT.

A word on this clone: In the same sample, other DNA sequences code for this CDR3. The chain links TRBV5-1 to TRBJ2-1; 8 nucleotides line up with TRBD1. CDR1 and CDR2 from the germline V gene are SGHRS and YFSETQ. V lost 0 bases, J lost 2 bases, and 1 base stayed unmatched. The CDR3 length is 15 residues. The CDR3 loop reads CASSLGTGPYNEQFF. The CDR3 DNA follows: TGCGCCAGCAGCTTGGGGACAGGGCCCTACAATGAGCAGTTCTTC.

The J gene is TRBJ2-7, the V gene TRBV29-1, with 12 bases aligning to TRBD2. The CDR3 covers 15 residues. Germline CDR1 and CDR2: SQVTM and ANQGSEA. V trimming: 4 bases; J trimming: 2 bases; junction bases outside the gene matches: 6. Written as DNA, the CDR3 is TGCAGCGTTGCCAAGCTAGCGGGAGGGCCCTACGAGCAGTACTTC. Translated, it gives CSVAKLAGGPYEQYF.

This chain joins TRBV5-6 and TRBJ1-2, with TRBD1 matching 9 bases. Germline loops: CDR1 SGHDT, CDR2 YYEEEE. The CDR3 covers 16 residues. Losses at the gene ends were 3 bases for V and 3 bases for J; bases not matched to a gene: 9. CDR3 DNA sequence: TGTGCCAGCAGCTCGCTCCGGACAGGGGAGGACTATGGCTACACCTTC. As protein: CASSSLRTGEDYGYTF. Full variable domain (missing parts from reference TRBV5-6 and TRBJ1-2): DAGVTQSPTHLIKTRGQQVTLRCSPKSGHDTVSWYQQALGQGPQFIFQYYEEEERQRGNFPDRFSGHQFPNYSSELNVNALLLGDSALYLCASSSLRTGEDYGYTFGSGTRLTVV.

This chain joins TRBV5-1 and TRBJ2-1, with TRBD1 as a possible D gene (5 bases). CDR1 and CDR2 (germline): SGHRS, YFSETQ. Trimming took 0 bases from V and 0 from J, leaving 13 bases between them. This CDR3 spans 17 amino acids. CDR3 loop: CASSLVGLGDSYNEQFF. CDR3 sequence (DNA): TGCGCCAGCAGCTTGGTGGGGCTAGGGGACTCCTACAATGAGCAGTTCTTC.

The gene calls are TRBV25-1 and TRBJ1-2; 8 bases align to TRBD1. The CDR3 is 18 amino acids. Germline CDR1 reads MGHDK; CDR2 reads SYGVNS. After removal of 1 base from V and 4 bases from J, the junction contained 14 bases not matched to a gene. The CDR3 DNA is TGTGCCAGCAGTGAATTTTTCATGACCGACAGGGGAGCCTATGGCTACACCTTC. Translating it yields CASSEFFMTDRGAYGYTF.

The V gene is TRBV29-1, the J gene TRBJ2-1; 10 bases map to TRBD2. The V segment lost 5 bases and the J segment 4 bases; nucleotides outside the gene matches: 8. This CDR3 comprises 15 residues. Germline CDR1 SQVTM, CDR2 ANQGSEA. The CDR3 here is CSVTRLAGAYNEQFF. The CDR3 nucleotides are TGCAGCGTTACCAGGCTAGCGGGAGCGTACAATGAGCAGTTCTTC.

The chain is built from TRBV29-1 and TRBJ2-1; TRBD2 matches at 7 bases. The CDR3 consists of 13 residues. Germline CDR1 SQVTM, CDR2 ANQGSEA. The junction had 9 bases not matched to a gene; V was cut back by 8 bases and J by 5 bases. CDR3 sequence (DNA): TGCAGCCTCTGGCTAGCGGATCACAATGAGCAGTTCTTC. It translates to CSLWLADHNEQFF.

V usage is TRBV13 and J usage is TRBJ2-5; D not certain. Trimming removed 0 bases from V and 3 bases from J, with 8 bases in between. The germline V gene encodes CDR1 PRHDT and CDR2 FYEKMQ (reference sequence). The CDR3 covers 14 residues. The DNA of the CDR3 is TGTGCCAGCAGCTTAGGGGGCTTAAAAGAGACCCAGTACTTC. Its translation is CASSLGGLKETQYF.

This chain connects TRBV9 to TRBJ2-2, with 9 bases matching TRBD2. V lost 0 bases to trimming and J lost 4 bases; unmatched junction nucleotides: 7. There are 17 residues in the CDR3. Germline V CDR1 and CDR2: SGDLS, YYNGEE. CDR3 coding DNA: TGTGCCAGCAGCGTAGGGGGCAGCGGGGGGTTCACCGGGGAGCTGTTTTTT. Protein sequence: CASSVGGSGGFTGELFF. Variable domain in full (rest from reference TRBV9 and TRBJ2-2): DSGVTQTPKHLITATGQRVTLRCSPRSGDLSVYWYQQSLDQGLQFLIQYYNGEERAKGNILERFSAQQFPDLHSELNLSSLELGDSALYFCASSVGGSGGFTGELFFGEGSRLTVL.

The CDR3 DNA is TGTGCCAGCAGCTTAGATGCTCAGGGTCGGCAGCCCCAGCATTTT. Protein sequence: CASSLDAQGRQPQHF. The chain couples TRBV7-9 to TRBJ1-5; possibly TRBD1 for D (5 bases). V lost 1 base, J lost 7 bases, and 14 bases lay in between. This CDR3 has 15 residues. The V gene's germline CDR1 is SEHNR and CDR2 FQNEAQ (reference sequence).

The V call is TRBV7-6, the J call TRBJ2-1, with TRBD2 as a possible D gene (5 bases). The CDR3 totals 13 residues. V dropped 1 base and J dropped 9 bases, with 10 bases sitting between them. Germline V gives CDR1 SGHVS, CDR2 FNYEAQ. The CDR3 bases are TGTGCCAGCAGCTTAGTGGTAGAGGGTGAGCAGTTCTTC. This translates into CASSLVVEGEQFF.

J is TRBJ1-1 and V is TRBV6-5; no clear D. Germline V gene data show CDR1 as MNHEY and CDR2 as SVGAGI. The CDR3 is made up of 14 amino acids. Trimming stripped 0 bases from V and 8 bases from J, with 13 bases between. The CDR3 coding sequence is TGTGCCAGCAGTTACTCTAATCAGGATTACGAAGCTTTCTTT. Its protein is CASSYSNQDYEAFF.

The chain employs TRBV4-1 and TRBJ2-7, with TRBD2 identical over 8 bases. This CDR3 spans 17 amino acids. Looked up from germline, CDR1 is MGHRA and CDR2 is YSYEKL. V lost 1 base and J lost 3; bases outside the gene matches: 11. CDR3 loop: CASSQGPSGSGNYEQYF. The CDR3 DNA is TGCGCCAGCAGCCAAGGCCCTAGTGGTAGCGGGAACTACGAGCAGTACTTC.

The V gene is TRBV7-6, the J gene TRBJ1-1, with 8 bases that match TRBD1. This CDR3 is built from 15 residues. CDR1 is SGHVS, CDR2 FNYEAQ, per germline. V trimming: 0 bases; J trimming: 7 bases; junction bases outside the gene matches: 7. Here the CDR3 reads CASSLARTGQGEAFF. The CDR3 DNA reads TGTGCCAGCAGCTTAGCCCGGACAGGGCAGGGTGAAGCTTTCTTT.

The CDR3 DNA reads as TGTGCCAGCCTACTAGCGGTCGAGCAGTACTTC. Translated: CASLLAVEQYF. The genes are TRBV6-1 and TRBJ2-7; the match to TRBD2 covers 8 bases. V was pared by 8 bases and J by 6 bases, with 3 bases of the junction left unmatched. Germline assignment: CDR1 MNHNS and CDR2 SASEGT. This CDR3 has 11 residues.

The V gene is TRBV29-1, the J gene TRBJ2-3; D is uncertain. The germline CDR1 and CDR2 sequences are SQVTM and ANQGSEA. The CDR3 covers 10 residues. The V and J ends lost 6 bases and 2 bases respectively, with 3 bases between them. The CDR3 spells CSVYTDTQYF. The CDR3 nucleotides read TGCAGCGTCTACACAGATACGCAGTATTTT.

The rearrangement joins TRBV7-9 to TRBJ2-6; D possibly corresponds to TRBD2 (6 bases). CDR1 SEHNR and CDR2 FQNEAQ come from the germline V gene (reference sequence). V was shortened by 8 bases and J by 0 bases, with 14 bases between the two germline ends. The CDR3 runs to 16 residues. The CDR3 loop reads CASGTHGSSGANVLTF. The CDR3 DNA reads TGTGCCAGCGGAACACACGGGAGCTCTGGGGCCAACGTCCTGACTTTC.

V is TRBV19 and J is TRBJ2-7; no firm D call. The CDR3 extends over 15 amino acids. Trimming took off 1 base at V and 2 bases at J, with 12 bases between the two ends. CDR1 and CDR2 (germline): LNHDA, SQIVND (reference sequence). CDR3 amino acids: CASSIVPSFAYEQYF. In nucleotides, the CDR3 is TGTGCCAGTAGTATAGTGCCTAGTTTCGCCTACGAGCAGTACTTC.

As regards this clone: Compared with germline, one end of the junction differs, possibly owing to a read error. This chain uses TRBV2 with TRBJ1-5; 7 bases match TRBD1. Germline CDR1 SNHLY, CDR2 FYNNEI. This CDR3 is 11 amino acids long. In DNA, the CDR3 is TGTGCCAGCAGTGAAACAGGGGCCCACCATTTT. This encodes CASSETGAHHF. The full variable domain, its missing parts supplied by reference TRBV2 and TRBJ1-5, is EPEVTQTPSHQVTQMGQEVILRCVPISNHLYFYWYRQILGQKVEFLVSFYNNEISEKSEIFDDQFSVERPDGSNFTLKIRSTKLEDSAMYFCASSETGAHHFGDGTRLSIL.

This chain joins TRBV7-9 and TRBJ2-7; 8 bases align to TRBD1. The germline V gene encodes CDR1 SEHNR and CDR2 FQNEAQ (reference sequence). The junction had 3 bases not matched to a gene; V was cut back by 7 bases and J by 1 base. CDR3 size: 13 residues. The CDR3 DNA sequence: TGTGCCAGCATCGGGACAGGTTCCTACGAGCAGTACTTC. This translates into CASIGTGSYEQYF.

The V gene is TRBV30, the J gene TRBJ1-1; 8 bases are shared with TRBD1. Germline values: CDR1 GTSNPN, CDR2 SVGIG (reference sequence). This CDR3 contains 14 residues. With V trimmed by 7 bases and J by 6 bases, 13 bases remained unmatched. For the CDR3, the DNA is TGTGCCTCGTGGGGTGACAGGGGAAAGTCTGAAGCTTTCTTT. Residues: CASWGDRGKSEAFF.

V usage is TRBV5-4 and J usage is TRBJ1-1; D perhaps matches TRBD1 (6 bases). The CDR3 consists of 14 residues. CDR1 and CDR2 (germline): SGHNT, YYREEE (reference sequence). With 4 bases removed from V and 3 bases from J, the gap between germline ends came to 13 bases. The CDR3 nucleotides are TGTGCCAGCAGCCTATCAGGGGAGCACACTGAAGCTTTCTTT. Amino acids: CASSLSGEHTEAFF.

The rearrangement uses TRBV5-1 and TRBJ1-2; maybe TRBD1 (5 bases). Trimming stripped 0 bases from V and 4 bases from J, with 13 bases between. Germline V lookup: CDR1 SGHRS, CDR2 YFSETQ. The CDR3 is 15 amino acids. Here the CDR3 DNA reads TGCGCCAGCAGCTTGGAGGGCAGGGCTTTCTATGGCTACACCTTC. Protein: CASSLEGRAFYGYTF.

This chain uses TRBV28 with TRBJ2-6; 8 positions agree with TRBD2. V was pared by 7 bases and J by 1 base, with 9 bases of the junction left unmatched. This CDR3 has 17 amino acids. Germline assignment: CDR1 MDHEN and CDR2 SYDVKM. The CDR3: CASTTTSGSSGANVLTF. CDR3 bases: TGTGCCAGCACCACTACTAGCGGCTCATCTGGGGCCAACGTCCTGACTTTC.

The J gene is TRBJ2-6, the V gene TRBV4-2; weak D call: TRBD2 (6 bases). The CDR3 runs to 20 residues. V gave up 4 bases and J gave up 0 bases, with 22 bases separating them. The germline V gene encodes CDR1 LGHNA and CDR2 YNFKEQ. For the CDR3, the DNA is TGTGCCAGCAGCCTTGGACTAACTGGACGGATAAACTCTGGGGCCAACGTCCTGACTTTC. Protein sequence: CASSLGLTGRINSGANVLTF.

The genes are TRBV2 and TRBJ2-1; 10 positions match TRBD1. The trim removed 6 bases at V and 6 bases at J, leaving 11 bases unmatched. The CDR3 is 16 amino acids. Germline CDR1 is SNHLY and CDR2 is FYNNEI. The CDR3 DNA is TGTGCCAGCAGACGATCCCGGGACAGGGGATCCAATGAGCAGTTCTTC. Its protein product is CASRRSRDRGSNEQFF.

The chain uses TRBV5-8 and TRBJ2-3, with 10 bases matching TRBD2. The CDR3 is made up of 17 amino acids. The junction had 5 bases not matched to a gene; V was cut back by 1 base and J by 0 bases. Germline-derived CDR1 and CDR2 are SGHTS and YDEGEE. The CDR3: CASSLKLAGASTDTQYF. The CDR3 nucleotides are TGTGCCAGCAGCTTGAAGCTAGCGGGGGCTAGCACAGATACGCAGTATTTT. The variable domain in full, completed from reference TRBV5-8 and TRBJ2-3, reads EAGVTQSPTHLIKTRGQQATLRCSPISGHTSVYWYQQALGLGLQFLLWYDEGEERNRGNFPPRFSGRQFPNYSSELNVNALELEDSALYLCASSLKLAGASTDTQYFGPGTRLTVL.

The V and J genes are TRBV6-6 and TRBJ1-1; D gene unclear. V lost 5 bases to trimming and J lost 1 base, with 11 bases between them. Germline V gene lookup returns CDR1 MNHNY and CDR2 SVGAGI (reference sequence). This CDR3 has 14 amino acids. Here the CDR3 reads CASSPYDGNTEAFF. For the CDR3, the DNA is TGTGCCAGCAGTCCCTACGATGGGAACACTGAAGCTTTCTTT.